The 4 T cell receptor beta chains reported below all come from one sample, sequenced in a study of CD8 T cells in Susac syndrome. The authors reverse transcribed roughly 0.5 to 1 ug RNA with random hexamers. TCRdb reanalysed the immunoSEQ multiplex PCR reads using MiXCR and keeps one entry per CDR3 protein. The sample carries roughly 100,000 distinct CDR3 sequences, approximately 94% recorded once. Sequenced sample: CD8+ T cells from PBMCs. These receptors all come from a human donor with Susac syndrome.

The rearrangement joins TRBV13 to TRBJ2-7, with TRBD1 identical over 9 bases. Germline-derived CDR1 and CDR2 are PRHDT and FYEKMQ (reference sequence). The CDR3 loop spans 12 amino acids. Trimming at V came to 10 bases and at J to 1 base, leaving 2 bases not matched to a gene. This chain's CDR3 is CATGQGSYEQYF. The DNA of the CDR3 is TGTGCCACGGGACAGGGTTCCTACGAGCAGTACTTC.

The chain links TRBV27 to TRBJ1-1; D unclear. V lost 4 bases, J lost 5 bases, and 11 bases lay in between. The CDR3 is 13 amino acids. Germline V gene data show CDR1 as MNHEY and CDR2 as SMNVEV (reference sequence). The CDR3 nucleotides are TGTGCCAGCAGTTCCCTCGGGGTAACTGAAGCTTTCTTT. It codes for CASSSLGVTEAFF.

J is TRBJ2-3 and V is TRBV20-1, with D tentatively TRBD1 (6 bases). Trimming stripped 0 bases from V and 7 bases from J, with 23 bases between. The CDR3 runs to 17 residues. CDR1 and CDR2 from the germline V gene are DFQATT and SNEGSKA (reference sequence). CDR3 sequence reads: CSARDRSGRGAVYTQYF. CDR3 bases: TGCAGTGCTAGAGATCGGTCCGGCAGGGGCGCGGTCTATACGCAGTATTTT.

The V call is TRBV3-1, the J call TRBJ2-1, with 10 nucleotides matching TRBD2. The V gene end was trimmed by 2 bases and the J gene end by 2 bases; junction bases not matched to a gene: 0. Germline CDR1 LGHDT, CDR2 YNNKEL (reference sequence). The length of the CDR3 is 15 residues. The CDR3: CASSQTSGTYNEQFF. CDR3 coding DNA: TGTGCCAGCAGCCAAACTAGCGGGACCTACAATGAGCAGTTCTTC.